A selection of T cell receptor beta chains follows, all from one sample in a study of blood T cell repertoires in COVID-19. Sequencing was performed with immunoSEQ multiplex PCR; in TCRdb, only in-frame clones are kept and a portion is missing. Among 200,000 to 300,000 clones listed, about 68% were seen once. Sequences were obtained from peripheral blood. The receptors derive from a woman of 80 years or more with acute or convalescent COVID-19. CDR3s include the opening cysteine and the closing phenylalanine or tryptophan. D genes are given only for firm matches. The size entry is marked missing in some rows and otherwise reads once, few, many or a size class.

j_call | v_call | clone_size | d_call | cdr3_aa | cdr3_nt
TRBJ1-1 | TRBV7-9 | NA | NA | CASSATYEAFF | TGTGCCAGCAGCGCCACCTATGAAGCTTTCTTT
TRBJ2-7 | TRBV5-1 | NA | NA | CASSLAEGEGYEQYF | TGCGCCAGCAGCTTGGCCGAGGGAGAAGGTTACGAGCAGTACTTC
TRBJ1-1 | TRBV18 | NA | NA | CASSPRPTFVEQGGVDTEAFF | TGTGCCAGCTCACCACGGCCAACATTTGTAGAGCAGGGAGGTGTGGACACTGAAGCTTTCTTT
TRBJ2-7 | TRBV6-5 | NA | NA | CASSYSWDIAFEQYF | TGTGCCAGCAGTTACTCCTGGGACATCGCTTTCGAGCAGTACTTC
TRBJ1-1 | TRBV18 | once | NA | CASSDRTQSTEAFF | TGTGCCAGCTCAGACCGGACACAAAGCACTGAAGCTTTCTTT
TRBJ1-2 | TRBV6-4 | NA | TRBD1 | CASSDLPFQGARDGYTF | TGTGCCAGCAGTGACCTACCCTTCCAGGGGGCCCGGGATGGCTACACCTTC
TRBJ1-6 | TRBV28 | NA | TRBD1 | CASSLSLRGLESPLHF | TGTGCCAGCAGTTTATCTCTCAGGGGGCTAGAATCACCCCTCCACTTT
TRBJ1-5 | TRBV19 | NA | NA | CASSLTGFNQPQHF | TGTGCCAGTAGCCTTACAGGTTTCAATCAGCCCCAGCATTTT
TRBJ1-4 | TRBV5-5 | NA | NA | CASSFGTPGEKLFF | TGTGCCAGCAGCTTTGGGACACCAGGTGAAAAACTGTTTTTT
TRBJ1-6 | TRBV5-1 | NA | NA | CASSLDSSYNSPLHF | TGCGCCAGCAGCTTGGACAGTAGTTATAATTCACCCCTCCACTTT
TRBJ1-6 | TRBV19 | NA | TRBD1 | CASSQLGTAYNSPLHF | TGTGCCAGTAGTCAACTGGGGACAGCCTATAATTCACCCCTCCACTTT
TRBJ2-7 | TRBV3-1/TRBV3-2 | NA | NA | CASSQSETYEQYF | TGTGCCAGCAGCCAATCAGAAACCTACGAGCAGTACTTC
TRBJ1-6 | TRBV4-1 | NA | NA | CASSQEGGRGKVFSPLHF | TGCGCCAGCAGCCAAGAGGGTGGTCGAGGGAAAGTATTTTCACCCCTCCACTTT
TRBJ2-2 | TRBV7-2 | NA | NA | CASSSPSVGGTGELFF | TGTGCCAGCAGCTCCCCAAGCGTGGGTGGCACCGGGGAGCTGTTTTTT
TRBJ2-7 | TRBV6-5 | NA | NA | CASSYSGADGYEQYF | TGTGCCAGCAGTTACTCTGGGGCAGATGGGTACGAGCAGTACTTC
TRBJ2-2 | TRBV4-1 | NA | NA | CASRRGENTGELFF | TGCGCCAGCAGGCGGGGCGAGAACACCGGGGAGCTGTTTTTT
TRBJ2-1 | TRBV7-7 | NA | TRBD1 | CASSSGQSPYNEQFF | TGTGCCAGCAGCTCGGGACAGAGCCCCTACAATGAGCAGTTCTTC
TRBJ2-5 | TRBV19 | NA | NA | CASSIGHRYTQYF | TGTGCCAGTAGTATCGGACACCGGTACACCCAGTACTTC